The source of this T cell receptor (beta chain) is a study of blood T cells in healthy people across ages. It was with a sample-barcoded 5' primer and a J-beta primer mix that a second PCR of roughly 7 to 12 cycles was run. TCRdb redid the calling of the 5' RACE reads with MiXCR, one entry per CDR3 protein. The sample contains about 1.1 million distinct CDR3 sequences, around two fifths of which appear only once. The CDR3 sequence is 15 residues long. Germline CDR1 reads MRHNA; CDR2 reads SNTAGT. Trimming removed 3 bases from V and 9 bases from J, with 15 bases in between. Drawn from each donor were roughly 10 milliliters of peripheral blood.

This chain uses TRBV6-4 with TRBJ1-6; tentative D call: TRBD1 (5 bases). The sequence was obtained from a man younger than 35 in good health. The sequencing input was blood. This CDR3 reads CASSEETGSASPLHF. The CDR3 nucleotides are TGTGCCAGCAGTGAAGAAACAGGCTCCGCTTCACCCCTCCACTTT.